This T cell receptor beta chain was found in a study of T cells in Graves' hyperthyroidism and ophthalmopathy. Looking at the study overall: Once the initial diagnosis was made, peripheral blood was obtained before any treatment. Overall study results and limits: Stable hyperthyroidism was separated from ophthalmopathy by a model based on 13 V-J features.

This clonotype showed up many times. Antigen unknown. CDR1 and CDR2 (germline): SEHNR, FQNEAQ (reference sequence). This CDR3 spans 14 amino acids. V was clipped by 8 bases and J by 4 bases, with 15 bases between them. Under 3 months was the duration of disease in ophthalmopathy patients, who also had a Clinical Activity Score of at least 3 and a NOSPECS grade of at least 4. Clinicians diagnosed patients from clinical symptoms, serum thyroxine and TRAb, thyroid ultrasound and orbital computed tomography. The investigators amplified TCR beta CDR3 regions from RNA transcripts. The HTBI set primed first-round TCR CDR3 RT-PCR. One entry per CDR3 protein, called by TCRdb with MiXCR from the multiplex PCR reads. The data hold over 500,000 distinct CDR3 sequences, with roughly 15% observed a single time.

Sequenced material: blood. J is TRBJ2-1 and V is TRBV7-9; tentative D call: TRBD1 (6 bases). This clonotype originated in a woman in her late teens or twenties with Graves' ophthalmopathy. CDR3 sequence reads: CASSPTGHYNEQFF. The CDR3, as DNA: TGTGCCAGCTCCCCGACAGGACATTACAATGAGCAGTTCTTC.